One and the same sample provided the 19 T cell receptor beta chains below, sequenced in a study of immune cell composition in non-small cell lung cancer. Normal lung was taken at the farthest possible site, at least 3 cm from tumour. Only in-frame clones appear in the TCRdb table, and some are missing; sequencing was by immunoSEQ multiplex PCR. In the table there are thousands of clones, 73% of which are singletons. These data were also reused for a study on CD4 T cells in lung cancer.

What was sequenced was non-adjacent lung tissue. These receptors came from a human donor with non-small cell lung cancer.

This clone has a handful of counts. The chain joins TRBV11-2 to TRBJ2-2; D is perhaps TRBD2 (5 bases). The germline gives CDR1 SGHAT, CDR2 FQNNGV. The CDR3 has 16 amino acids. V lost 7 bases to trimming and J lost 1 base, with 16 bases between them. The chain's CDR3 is CASTLWERLNTGELFF. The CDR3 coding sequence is TGTGCCAGCACCCTATGGGAGCGCTTGAACACCGGGGAGCTGTTTTTT.

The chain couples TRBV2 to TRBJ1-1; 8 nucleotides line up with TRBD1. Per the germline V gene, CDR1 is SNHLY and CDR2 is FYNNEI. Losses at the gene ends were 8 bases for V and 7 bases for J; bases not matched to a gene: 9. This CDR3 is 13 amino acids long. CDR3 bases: TGTGCCAGCCGTACAGGGGGTAATAGTGAAGCTTTCTTT. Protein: CASRTGGNSEAFF.

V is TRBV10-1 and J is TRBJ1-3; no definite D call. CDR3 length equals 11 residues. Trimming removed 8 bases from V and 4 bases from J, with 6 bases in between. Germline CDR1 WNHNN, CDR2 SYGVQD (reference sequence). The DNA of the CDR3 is TGCGCCAGCCACAAGGGAAACACCATATATTTT. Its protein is CASHKGNTIYF.

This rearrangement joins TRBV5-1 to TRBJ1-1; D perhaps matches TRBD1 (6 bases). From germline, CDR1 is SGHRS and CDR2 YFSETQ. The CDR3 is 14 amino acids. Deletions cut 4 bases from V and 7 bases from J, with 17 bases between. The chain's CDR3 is CASSQQGWGDEAFF. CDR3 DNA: TGCGCCAGCAGCCAACAGGGTTGGGGAGATGAAGCTTTCTTT.

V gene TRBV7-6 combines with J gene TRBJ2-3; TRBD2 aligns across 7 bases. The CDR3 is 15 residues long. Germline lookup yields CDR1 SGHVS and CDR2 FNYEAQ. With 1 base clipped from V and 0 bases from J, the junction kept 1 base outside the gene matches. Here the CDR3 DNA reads TGTGCCAGCAGCTTAGAAGCGGGGAGCACAGATACGCAGTATTTT. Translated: CASSLEAGSTDTQYF.

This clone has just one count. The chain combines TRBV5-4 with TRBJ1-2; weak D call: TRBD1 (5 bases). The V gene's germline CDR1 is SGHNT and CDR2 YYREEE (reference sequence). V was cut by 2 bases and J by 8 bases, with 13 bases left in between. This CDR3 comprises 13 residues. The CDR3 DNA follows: TGTGCCAGCAGCTTAACAGGCTCCCTGGGCTACACCTTC. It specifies CASSLTGSLGYTF.

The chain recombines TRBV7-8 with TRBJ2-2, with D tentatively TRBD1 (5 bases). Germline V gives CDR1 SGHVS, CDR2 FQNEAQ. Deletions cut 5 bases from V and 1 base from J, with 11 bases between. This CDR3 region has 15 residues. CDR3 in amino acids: CASSHPGWNTGELFF. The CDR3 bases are TGTGCCAGCAGCCACCCAGGGTGGAACACCGGGGAGCTGTTTTTT. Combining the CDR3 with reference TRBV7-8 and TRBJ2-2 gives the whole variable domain GAGVSQSPRYKVAKRGQDVALRCDPISGHVSLFWYQQALGQGPEFLTYFQNEAQLDKSGLPSDRFFAERPEGSVSTLKIQRTQQEDSAVYLCASSHPGWNTGELFFGEGSRLTVL.

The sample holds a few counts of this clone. CDR3 DNA: TGTGCCAGCAGCTTAACAGTCACAAACGGGAATGAGCAGTACTTC. Its translation: CASSLTVTNGNEQYF. The V gene is TRBV11-3, the J gene TRBJ2-7, with D possibly being TRBD2 (5 bases). Trimming took off 2 bases at V and 7 bases at J, with 18 bases between the two ends. The CDR3 is made up of 15 amino acids. CDR1 SGHNT and CDR2 YENEEA come from the germline V gene.

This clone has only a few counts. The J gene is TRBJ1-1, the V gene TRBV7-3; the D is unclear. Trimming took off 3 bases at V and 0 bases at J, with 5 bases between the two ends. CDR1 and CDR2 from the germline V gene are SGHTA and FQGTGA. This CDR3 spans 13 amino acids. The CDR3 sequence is CASSFSVNTEAFF. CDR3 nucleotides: TGTGCCAGCAGCTTTTCGGTGAACACTGAAGCTTTCTTT.

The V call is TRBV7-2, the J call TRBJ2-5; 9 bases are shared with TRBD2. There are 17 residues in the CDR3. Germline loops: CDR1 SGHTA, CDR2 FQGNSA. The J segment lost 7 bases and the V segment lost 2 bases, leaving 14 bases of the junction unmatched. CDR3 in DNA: TGTGCCAGCAGCTTATCGATAGCGGGGGCCCCCTCGGGGACCCAGTACTTC. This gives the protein CASSLSIAGAPSGTQYF.

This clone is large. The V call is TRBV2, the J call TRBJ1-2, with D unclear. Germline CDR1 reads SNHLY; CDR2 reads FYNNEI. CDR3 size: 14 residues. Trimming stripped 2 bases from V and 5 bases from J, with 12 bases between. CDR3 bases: TGTGCCAGCAGTGAAATGGCCTCGGGGTATGGCTACACCTTC. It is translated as CASSEMASGYGYTF.

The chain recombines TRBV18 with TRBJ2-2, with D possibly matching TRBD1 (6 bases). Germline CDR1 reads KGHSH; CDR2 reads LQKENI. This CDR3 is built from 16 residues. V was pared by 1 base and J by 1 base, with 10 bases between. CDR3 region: CASSPRQVGNTGELFF. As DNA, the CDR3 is TGTGCCAGCTCACCACGACAGGTCGGGAACACCGGGGAGCTGTTTTTT.

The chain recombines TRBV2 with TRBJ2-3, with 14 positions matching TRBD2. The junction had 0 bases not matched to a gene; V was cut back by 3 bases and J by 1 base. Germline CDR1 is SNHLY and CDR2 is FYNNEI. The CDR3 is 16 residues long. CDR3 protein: CASSEGLAGGTDTQYF. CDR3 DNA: TGTGCCAGCAGTGAGGGACTAGCGGGGGGCACAGATACGCAGTATTTT.

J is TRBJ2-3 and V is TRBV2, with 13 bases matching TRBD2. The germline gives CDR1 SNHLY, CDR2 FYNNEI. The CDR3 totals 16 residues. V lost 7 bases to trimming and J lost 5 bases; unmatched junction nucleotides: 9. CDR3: CASKGTSGILGDTQYF. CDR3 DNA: TGTGCCAGCAAGGGGACTAGCGGGATTCTCGGAGATACGCAGTATTTT.

CDR3 loop: CASSLAGESDGYTF. In nucleotides, the CDR3 is TGTGCCAGCAGCTTGGCGGGGGAGTCGGATGGCTACACCTTC. The chain uses TRBV5-6 and TRBJ1-2; D possibly corresponds to TRBD1 (5 bases). Germline V gives CDR1 SGHDT, CDR2 YYEEEE. This CDR3 has 14 amino acids. The V and J ends lost 0 bases and 6 bases respectively, with 12 bases between them.

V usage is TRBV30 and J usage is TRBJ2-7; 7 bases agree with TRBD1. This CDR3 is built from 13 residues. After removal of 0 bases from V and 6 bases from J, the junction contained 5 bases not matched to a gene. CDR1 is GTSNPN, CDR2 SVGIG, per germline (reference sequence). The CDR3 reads CAWSVGRQGEQYF. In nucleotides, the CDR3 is TGTGCCTGGAGTGTAGGTAGACAGGGCGAGCAGTACTTC.

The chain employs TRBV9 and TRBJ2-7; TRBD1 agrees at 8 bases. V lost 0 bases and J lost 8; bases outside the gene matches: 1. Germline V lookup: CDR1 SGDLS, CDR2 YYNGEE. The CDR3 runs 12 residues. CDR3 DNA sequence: TGTGCCAGCAGCGTAGACAGGGGGAAGCAGTACTTC. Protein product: CASSVDRGKQYF.

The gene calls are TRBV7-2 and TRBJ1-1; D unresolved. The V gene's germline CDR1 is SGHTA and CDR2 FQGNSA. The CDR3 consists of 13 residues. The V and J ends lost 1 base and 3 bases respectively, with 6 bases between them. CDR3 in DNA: TGTGCCAGCAGCTTAGAACTGTACACTGAAGCTTTCTTT. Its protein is CASSLELYTEAFF.

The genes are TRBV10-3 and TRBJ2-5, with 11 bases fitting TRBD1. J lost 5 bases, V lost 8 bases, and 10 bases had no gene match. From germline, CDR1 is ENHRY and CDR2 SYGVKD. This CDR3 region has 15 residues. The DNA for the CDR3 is TGTGCCATCTCTTCCGGACAGGGGGCTCCGGAGACCCAGTACTTC. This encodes CAISSGQGAPETQYF.